This TCR beta chain derives from a study of blood T cell repertoires in COVID-19. The wider study: Sources were T cells, B-cell-depleted T cells, or PBMCs; the material itself was cDNA or gDNA.

Clones were read by immunoSEQ multiplex PCR, and TCRdb kept only the in-frame ones, dropping some. The table lists 200,000 to 300,000 clones, around 85% of them singletons, with roughly 10% in the top ten. The CDR3 contains 15 residues. Trimming at V came to 4 bases and at J to 2 bases, leaving 3 bases not matched to a gene. Per germline, CDR1 LNHDA and CDR2 SQIVND (reference sequence). The chain uses TRBV19 and TRBJ1-5, with 9 bases identical to TRBD1. The sequenced sample was peripheral blood. The clonotype comes from a woman of 80 years or more with acute or convalescent COVID-19. This CDR3 reads CASSRDRVGNQPQHF. In DNA form, the CDR3 reads TGTGCCAGTAGTAGGGACAGGGTCGGCAATCAGCCCCAGCATTTT.